The clone carrying this T cell receptor (beta chain) was observed once. The target antigen is unknown. Looked up from germline, CDR1 is GTSNPN and CDR2 is SVGIG (reference sequence). With 1 base removed from V and 4 bases from J, the gap between germline ends came to 7 bases. This CDR3 contains 12 residues. At survey level, the immunoSEQ assay was run in its v3.0 version. Profiling relied on immunoSEQ multiplex PCR, and the TCRdb table lists in-frame clones only, not all of them. Among 20,000 to 25,000 clones listed, 84% were seen once. This sample is drawn from a study of long-term antiretroviral therapy in people with HIV. Findings and limits, study-wide: When set beside controls, HIV repertoires had CDR3 length ranges that were narrower. Repertoire composition at all time points was dominated by clones that had expanded before ART. Possibly under older ART regimens, blood was drawn between the mid-2000s and the late 2010s.

Every sample had about 1-11 million cryopreserved PBMC in it before DNA extraction. V is TRBV30 and J is TRBJ1-2; D gene ambiguous. Here the sequenced sample was unsorted PBMCs, taken 0.5 years before starting antiretroviral therapy. This receptor was taken from a man between 40 and 49 years old with HIV. This CDR3 reads CAWSGGSYGYTF. Written as DNA, the CDR3 is TGTGCCTGGAGTGGAGGGAGCTATGGCTACACCTTC.